Listed below are T cell receptor beta chains from one sample, sequenced in a study of T cell repertoires in cytomegalovirus infection. MiXCR was run by TCRdb on the reads, yielding one entry per CDR3 protein. The sample has approximately 500,000 distinct CDR3 sequences, roughly 29% seen once; the top ten hold approximately 13%. The sample comprised PBMCs. These receptors all stem from a human donor in good health (CMV status not recorded). Some clones in this sample may be carry-over from other donors' samples. CDR3s include the opening cysteine and the closing phenylalanine or tryptophan. The D gene is left open where the match is weak. Not every row has a clone size; where given, it reads once, few, many or a size class.

V gene	J gene	D gene	clone size	CDR3 protein	CDR3 DNA
TRBV20-1	TRBJ1-1	.	few	CSAWTAEAFF	TGCAGTGCCTGGACCGCCGAAGCTTTCTTT
TRBV6-1	TRBJ2-7	.	.	CASSRSGTFSYEQYF	TGTGCCAGCAGTAGAAGCGGGACATTTTCCTACGAGCAGTACTTC
TRBV7-2	TRBJ2-2	TRBD2	many	CASSPRVAGLANTGELFF	TGTGCCAGCAGCCCCCGGGTAGCGGGCCTAGCGAACACCGGGGAGCTGTTTTTT
TRBV19	TRBJ1-2	.	few	CASSLLDSLGGYTF	TGTGCCAGTAGTCTTTTGGACAGCCTTGGGGGCTACACCTTC
TRBV30	TRBJ1-5	.	few	CAWSSGTYNQPQHF	TGTGCCTGGAGTTCCGGGACTTATAATCAGCCCCAGCATTTT
TRBV4-1	TRBJ1-1	TRBD1	once	CASSQDSQGARSNTEAFF	TGCGCCAGCAGCCAAGATTCCCAGGGGGCGCGATCGAACACTGAAGCTTTCTTT
TRBV7-2	TRBJ2-7	.	many	CASSWAGEQYF	TGTGCCAGCAGCTGGGCCGGCGAGCAGTACTTC
TRBV12-3/TRBV12-4	TRBJ1-5	.	few	CAIRAGNQPQHF	TGTGCCATCCGGGCAGGCAATCAGCCCCAGCATTTT
TRBV4-3	TRBJ2-2	TRBD2	once	CASSQDLGGGGLNTGELFF	TGCGCCAGCAGCCAAGATTTGGGTGGCGGGGGATTGAACACCGGGGAGCTGTTTTTT
TRBV3-1	TRBJ2-2	TRBD2	.	CASSLGGGRASGELFF	TGTGCCAGCAGCCTTGGTGGCGGGAGGGCCAGCGGGGAGCTGTTTTTT
TRBV7-2	TRBJ2-3	.	few	CASSLAGLGTDTQYF	TGTGCCAGCAGCTTAGCTGGTTTGGGAACAGATACGCAGTATTTT
TRBV7-2	TRBJ1-1	.	many	CASSIDTEAFF	TGTGCCAGCAGCATTGACACTGAAGCTTTCTTT
TRBV28	TRBJ2-5	.	.	CASSHSFKGLQETQYF	TGTGCCAGCAGTCACAGCTTTAAGGGTCTTCAAGAGACCCAGTACTTC
TRBV27	TRBJ1-5	.	.	CASRASDSNQPQHF	TGTGCCAGCAGAGCCTCTGATAGCAATCAGCCCCAGCATTTT
TRBV11-2	TRBJ2-1	.	many	CASRSAEASYNEQFF	TGTGCCAGCAGGTCAGCGGAGGCCTCCTACAATGAGCAGTTCTTC
TRBV29-1	TRBJ2-2	TRBD2	.	CSVVGLAGSTGELFF	TGCAGCGTTGTGGGGCTAGCGGGGTCCACCGGGGAGCTGTTTTTT
TRBV29-1	TRBJ2-3	.	few	CSVGRDATDTQYF	TGCAGCGTTGGCCGGGACGCCACAGATACGCAGTATTTT
TRBV28	TRBJ2-6	.	many	CASSLGFSGANVLTF	TGTGCCAGCAGTTTGGGGTTCTCTGGGGCCAACGTCCTGACTTTC
TRBV29-1	TRBJ2-5	.	.	CSVEQGIRETQYF	TGCAGCGTTGAACAGGGGATTAGGGAGACCCAGTACTTC
TRBV15	TRBJ1-3	.	few	CATSRDTGFSGNTIYF	TGTGCCACCAGCAGGGATACAGGCTTCTCTGGAAACACCATATATTTT
TRBV5-6	TRBJ1-4	.	many	CASTLGQGGEKLFF	TGTGCCAGCACCCTGGGGCAGGGCGGCGAAAAACTGTTTTTT
TRBV4-2	TRBJ2-1	TRBD2	few	CASSQERAGVYEQFF	TGTGCCAGCAGCCAAGAAAGAGCGGGAGTGTATGAGCAGTTCTTC
TRBV12-3/TRBV12-4	TRBJ2-5	TRBD2	many	CASRPGGGLRETQYF	TGTGCCAGCAGGCCCGGGGGGGGATTGAGGGAGACCCAGTACTTC
TRBV15	TRBJ1-1	.	few	CATSRDGLAYTEAFF	TGTGCCACCAGCAGAGATGGGTTAGCATACACTGAAGCTTTCTTT
TRBV20-1	TRBJ2-2	TRBD1	.	CSARAPRDRGYTGELFF	TGCAGTGCTAGAGCGCCCAGGGACAGGGGTTACACCGGGGAGCTGTTTTTT
TRBV4-3	TRBJ2-2	.	few	CASSRGGPNTGELFF	TGCGCCAGCAGCCGAGGGGGTCCGAACACCGGGGAGCTGTTTTTT
TRBV6-2/TRBV6-3	TRBJ1-2	.	.	CASSYSTGQPYGYTF	TGTGCCAGCAGTTACTCGACAGGACAGCCCTATGGCTACACCTTC
TRBV11-2	TRBJ1-5	TRBD1	few	CASSPGTGSYQPQHF	TGTGCCAGCAGCCCCGGGACAGGCTCTTATCAGCCCCAGCATTTT
TRBV15	TRBJ2-2	TRBD1	few	CATSTWTGTENTGELFF	TGTGCCACCAGCACTTGGACCGGGACAGAGAACACCGGGGAGCTGTTTTTT
TRBV9	TRBJ2-2	TRBD1	.	CASSIRQGRNTGELFF	TGTGCCAGCAGCATTCGACAGGGACGGAACACCGGGGAGCTGTTTTTT
TRBV7-2	TRBJ2-5	TRBD2	.	CASSLVAGLAEETQYF	TGTGCCAGCAGCTTAGTGGCTGGACTAGCGGAAGAGACCCAGTACTTC
TRBV20-1	TRBJ1-4	TRBD1	.	CSASRTGGRWTNEKLFF	TGCAGTGCTAGTCGGACAGGGGGCAGATGGACTAATGAAAAACTGTTTTTT
TRBV29-1	TRBJ2-3	.	.	CSVVSGTPTDTQYF	TGCAGCGTTGTCTCCGGGACCCCCACAGATACGCAGTATTTT
TRBV7-2	TRBJ2-3	.	many	CASSFGFGDTQYF	TGTGCCAGCAGCTTTGGGTTTGGAGATACGCAGTATTTT
TRBV6-5	TRBJ2-1	.	few	CASSQIRGNEQFF	TGTGCCAGCAGTCAGATACGAGGCAATGAGCAGTTCTTC
TRBV27	TRBJ2-1	TRBD2	.	CASRASSGLASYNEQFF	TGTGCCAGCAGAGCGTCATCGGGACTAGCCTCCTACAATGAGCAGTTCTTC
TRBV7-9	TRBJ1-4	.	.	CASSIVNEKLFF	TGTGCCAGCAGTATAGTGAATGAAAAACTGTTTTTT
TRBV5-1	TRBJ2-7	TRBD2	.	CASSTVAGGYEQYF	TGCGCCAGCAGCACGGTAGCGGGAGGTTACGAGCAGTACTTC
TRBV7-2	TRBJ2-1	.	many	CASSLAPSDYNEQFF	TGTGCCAGCAGCTTAGCCCCCTCCGATTACAATGAGCAGTTCTTC
TRBV6-5	TRBJ2-5	.	.	CASSSRTWKETQYF	TGTGCCAGCAGTTCCCGGACTTGGAAAGAGACCCAGTACTTC
TRBV19	TRBJ1-1	.	few	CASSISARPEAFF	TGTGCCAGTAGTATCTCGGCCAGGCCTGAAGCTTTCTTT